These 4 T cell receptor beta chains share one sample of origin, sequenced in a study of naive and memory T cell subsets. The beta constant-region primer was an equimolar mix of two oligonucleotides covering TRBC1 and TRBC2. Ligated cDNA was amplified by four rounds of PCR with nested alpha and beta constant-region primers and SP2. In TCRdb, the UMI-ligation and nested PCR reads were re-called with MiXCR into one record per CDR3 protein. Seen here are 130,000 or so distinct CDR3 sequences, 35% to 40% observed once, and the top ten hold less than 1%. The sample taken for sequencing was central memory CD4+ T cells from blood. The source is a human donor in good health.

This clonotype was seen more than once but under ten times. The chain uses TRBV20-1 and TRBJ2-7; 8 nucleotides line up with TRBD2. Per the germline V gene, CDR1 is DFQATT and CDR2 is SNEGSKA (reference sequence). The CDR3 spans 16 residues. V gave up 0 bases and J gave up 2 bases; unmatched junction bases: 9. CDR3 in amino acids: CSARDLRAGATYEQYF. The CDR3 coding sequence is TGCAGTGCTAGAGATCTCAGAGCGGGAGCGACCTACGAGCAGTACTTC.

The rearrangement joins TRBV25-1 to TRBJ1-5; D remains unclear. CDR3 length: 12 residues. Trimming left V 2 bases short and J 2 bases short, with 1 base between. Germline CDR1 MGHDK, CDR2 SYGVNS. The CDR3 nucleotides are TGTGCCAGCAGTGAAGGCAATCAGCCCCAGCATTTT. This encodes CASSEGNQPQHF.

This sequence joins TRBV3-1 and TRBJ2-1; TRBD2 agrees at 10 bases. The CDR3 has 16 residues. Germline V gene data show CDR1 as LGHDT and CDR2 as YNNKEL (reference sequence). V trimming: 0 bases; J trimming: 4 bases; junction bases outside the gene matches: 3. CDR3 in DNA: TGTGCCAGCAGCCAAGATCCTAGCGGGAGATACAATGAGCAGTTCTTC. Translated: CASSQDPSGRYNEQFF.

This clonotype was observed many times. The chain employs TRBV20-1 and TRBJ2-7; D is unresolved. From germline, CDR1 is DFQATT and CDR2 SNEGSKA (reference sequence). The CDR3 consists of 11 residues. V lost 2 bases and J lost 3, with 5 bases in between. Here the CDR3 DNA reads TGCAGTGCTAGAACTAACTACGAGCAGTACTTC. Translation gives CSARTNYEQYF.